Below, one T cell receptor (beta chain) is given with its context. This clonotype was counted at least ten times. Its antigen remains unidentified. No qualities accompany the bases; no much larger clone lies one base away. The data stem from a study of CD8+CD57+ T cells in acquired aplastic anemia (dated by TCRdb to 2017 to 2018). About the investigation overall: A mean of approximately 3 ug of DNA, ranging from roughly 0.2 to 27.4 ug, was extracted from sorted CD4+ and CD8+ cells. Mean read counts for healthy donor samples were about 10 million for CD4+ cells and fewer than 12 million for CD8+ cells. The paper's findings and limits, for the study overall: Some 30 CD8+ CDR3 sequences were shared between patients and controls but appeared highly expressed in patients and within their immunodominant clones. No significant difference in CD8+ Simpson's diversity was found between patients and healthy controls (P=0.060).

In the study, sorted CD4+ and CD8+ blood T cells from patients with severe aplastic anemia and from healthy subjects underwent deep sequencing of TCR repertoires. Ficoll-Paque density gradient centrifugation was used to isolate peripheral blood mononuclear cells. Before DNA was extracted, CD4+ and CD8+ T cells were sorted using either FACS or magnetic beads. Genomic DNA served as template for TCR beta VDJ combination and CDR3 sequence profiling. An Illumina HiSeq 2000 was used for TCR repertoire sequencing. In the authors' own workflow: TRBV/TRBJ rearrangement plots, CDR3 size and DJ length profiles, and Simpson's diversity index were used to assess repertoires. The most abundant DNA sequence in the deep sequencing data was taken as the immunodominant clone. CDR3 amino acid sequences were screened for sharing across subjects and were compared with published repertoires and the VDJdb database. TCRdb's own reprocessing of the public reads used fastp at Q25 and MiXCR and kept productive beta chains. Each entry is one CDR3 protein sequence, shown with its most common DNA and genes. The V and J calls shown here were made by TCRdb, not taken from the authors' results. Within this sample are some 42,000 distinct CDR3 sequences, with 65% to 70% of them counted one time only. About a quarter of the sample lies in the top ten.

The CDR3, from cysteine to phenylalanine, totals 14 residues. Only CDR3 DNA is held: 42 bases, read in frame from base 1. CDR1 and CDR2, looked up from the germline V gene, are MDHEN and SYDVKM. At the junction V is shortened by 6 bases and J by 7 bases, with 16 bases in between. The sequenced sample consisted of sorted CD4+, CD8+, or CD8+CD57+ T cells (not recorded which) from PBMCs. The origin of this receptor is a human donor in good health, serving as a control. The chain joins TRBV28 to TRBJ1-5, with the D gene not confidently named. The CDR3 region has the sequence CASSLLGGSQPQHF. The bases are TGTGCCAGCAGCCTCCTAGGTGGGTCCCAGCCCCAGCATTTT.